This T cell receptor (beta chain) is drawn from a study of control samples from healthy donors and cancer patients. This table comes from immunoSEQ multiplex PCR, and its TCRdb copy is limited to in-frame clones, with some not included. Here the sample spans around 130,000 clones, about 95% being singletons. This clonotype was obtained from a man aged 30 to 45 in good health. Source material: blood.

The chain's CDR3 is CASSASTASGNTIYF. In DNA, the CDR3 is TGTGCCAGCAGCGCCTCAACGGCCTCTGGAAACACCATATATTTT. The chain has TRBV9 and TRBJ1-3; unclear D gene. The V end lost 3 bases, the J end lost 0 bases, and 10 bases lay between the germline ends. This CDR3 region has 15 residues. Germline CDR1 is SGDLS and CDR2 is YYNGEE.